This T cell receptor beta chain comes out of a study of OX40 agonist ivuxolimab in advanced cancers. Clones were sequenced by immunoSEQ multiplex PCR, and TCRdb holds only the in-frame ones, with some missing. The sample has about 33,000 clones, around 84% seen once; the top ten hold roughly 21%. This clone was recorded once. CDR1 MNHEY and CDR2 SMNVEV come from the germline V gene (reference sequence). The length of the CDR3 is 13 residues. The V end lost 4 bases, the J end lost 4 bases, and 10 bases lay between the germline ends. The starting material was CD4+ or CD8+ T cells sorted from blood, obtained in a trial of the OX40 agonist ivuxolimab. The chain is built from TRBV27 and TRBJ1-1; possible D gene TRBD1, 5 bases. The sequence was obtained from an adult with an advanced solid tumor such as melanoma, head and neck, liver or kidney cancer. CDR3: CASSWTMGTEAFF. The CDR3 coding sequence is TGTGCCAGCAGTTGGACAATGGGCACTGAAGCTTTCTTT.